This TCR beta chain comes out of a study of early T cells in non-severe SARS-CoV-2 infection. For the study at large: Unsorted whole-blood RNA was sequenced in bulk, leaving chains unpaired.

Germline assignment: CDR1 MNHEY and CDR2 SMNVEV (reference sequence). This CDR3 has 16 residues. With V trimmed by 4 bases and J by 4 bases, 11 bases remained unmatched. The TCR library protocol attached unique molecular identifiers to the individual cDNA molecules. One entry per CDR3 protein, called by TCRdb with MiXCR from the 5' RACE reads. The sample has 50,000 to 60,000 distinct CDR3 sequences, 8.7% seen once. In its sample, this clonotype was seen many times. This TCR came from an adult who was a healthcare worker with PCR-confirmed SARS-CoV-2 infection or an uninfected control (not recorded which). The chain recombines TRBV27 with TRBJ2-3, with 7 bases fitting TRBD1. The source material was whole blood, sampled at baseline. CDR3 loop: CASSSLLDRESDTQYF. Here the CDR3 DNA reads TGTGCCAGCAGTTCCCTCCTTGACAGGGAGTCAGATACGCAGTATTTT.